This T cell receptor beta chain stems from a study of T cell responses to AZD1222 COVID-19 vaccine. Study-level results: Vaccine-associated CD4 TCRs ranged over spike, dominating at 160-218 and 743-854. Repertoire sampling was restricted to post-peak T cell response timepoints.

The CDR3 covers 15 residues. Germline-derived CDR1 and CDR2 are LGHDT and YNNKEL (reference sequence). V was pared by 4 bases and J by 0 bases, with 5 bases of the junction left unmatched. As regards this clone: Its antigen remains unknown.

Repertoires were generated with immunoSEQ multiplex PCR, while TCRdb's copy carries only in-frame clones and drops some. This table holds approximately 170,000 clones, 90% to 95% found once. Material: peripheral blood, obtained 28 days after the second AZD1222 dose. The source of this sequence is an adult who received the AZD1222 COVID-19 vaccine. The J gene is TRBJ1-1, the V gene TRBV3-1 (or the pseudogene TRBV3-2); 7 nucleotides match TRBD1. The CDR3 sequence is CASSRRQGVNTEAFF. The CDR3 DNA reads as TGTGCCAGCAGCCGGAGACAGGGAGTGAACACTGAAGCTTTCTTT.